Reported below is one T cell receptor beta chain. The antigen is unknown. The data stem from a study of PD-L1 blockade in urothelial cancer. The study's findings and limits: Below-median pretreatment blood TCR clonality predicted better survival.

V was clipped by 2 bases and J by 4 bases, with 11 bases between them. The V gene's germline CDR1 is MNHEY and CDR2 SVGAGI. This CDR3 is 15 amino acids long. The assay was immunoSEQ multiplex PCR, and TCRdb's table has in-frame clones only and misses some. In the table there are approximately 80,000 clones, roughly 82% of which are singletons. This TCR came from a man between 65 and 85 years old with urothelial cancer. The gene calls are TRBV6-5 and TRBJ2-2; maybe TRBD2 (5 bases). The sequencing here drew on PBMCs, taken around atezolizumab (anti-PD-L1) treatment. CDR3 bases: TGTGCCAGCAGTTACGCCGGGATACCCACCGGGGAGCTGTTTTTT. Protein: CASSYAGIPTGELFF.